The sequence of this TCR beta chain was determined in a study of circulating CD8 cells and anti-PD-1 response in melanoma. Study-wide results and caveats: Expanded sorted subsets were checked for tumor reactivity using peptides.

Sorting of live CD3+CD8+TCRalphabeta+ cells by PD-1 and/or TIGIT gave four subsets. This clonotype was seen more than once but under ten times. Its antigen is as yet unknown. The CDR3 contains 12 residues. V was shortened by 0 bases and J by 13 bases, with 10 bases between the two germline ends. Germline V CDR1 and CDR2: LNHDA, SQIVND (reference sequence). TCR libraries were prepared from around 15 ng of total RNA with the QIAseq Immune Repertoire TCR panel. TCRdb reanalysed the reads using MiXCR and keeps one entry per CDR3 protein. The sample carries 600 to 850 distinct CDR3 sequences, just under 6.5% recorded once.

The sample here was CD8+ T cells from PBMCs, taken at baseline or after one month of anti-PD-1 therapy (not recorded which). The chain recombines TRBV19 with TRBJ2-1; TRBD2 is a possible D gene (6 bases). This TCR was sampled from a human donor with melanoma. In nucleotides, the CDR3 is TGTGCCAGTAGTATAGATCCGGCGGGACAGTTCTTC. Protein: CASSIDPAGQFF.